These 2 T cell receptor beta chains came from one sample sequenced in a study of T cell responses to AZD1222 COVID-19 vaccine. Produced via immunoSEQ multiplex PCR; TCRdb's table is partial and in-frame only. The repertoire holds 210,000 or so clones, with about 93% as singletons. The sample in question was peripheral blood, obtained on day 0 of MenACWY control vaccination. The source is an adult in good health.

The V gene is TRBV5-5, the J gene TRBJ1-6; TRBD1 matches at 7 bases. The trim removed 7 bases at V and 13 bases at J, leaving 23 bases unmatched. The germline V gene encodes CDR1 SGHKS and CDR2 YYEKEE (reference sequence). The CDR3 totals 17 residues. The CDR3 loop is CASATSGGGGPGSPLHF. Here the CDR3 DNA reads TGTGCCAGCGCAACCTCGGGGGGAGGGGGCCCTGGGAGTCCCCTCCACTTT. The entire variable domain, with the rest obtained from reference TRBV5-5 and TRBJ1-6, is as follows: DAGVTQSPTHLIKTRGQQVTLRCSPISGHKSVSWYQQVLGQGPQFIFQYYEKEERGRGNFPDRFSARQFPNYSSELNVNALLLGDSALYLCASATSGGGGPGSPLHFGNGTRLTVT.

The J gene is TRBJ1-4, the V gene TRBV15; D possibly corresponds to TRBD1 (6 bases). The germline CDR1 and CDR2 sequences are LNHNV and YYDKDF (reference sequence). The CDR3 has 14 residues. V lost 5 bases and J 9 bases, leaving 16 bases between the germline ends. The CDR3 bases are TGTGCCACCAGCTTGGGGCAGGGGCGGAAAAAACTGTTTTTT. Translated: CATSLGQGRKKLFF.